This T cell receptor (delta chain) was sequenced during a study of γδ T cells in repeated Plasmodium falciparum infection. In the study overall: Malian children with intense seasonal malaria exposure were compared with matched Australian children. Four controlled malaria infections with P. falciparum NF54 spanned about 23 months. Each infection was followed by sampling at 21 days, plus baseline and some pre-infection draws. Study-wide points: Malian children's Vdelta2-negative repertoires appeared more expanded and less diverse than Australians'.

Gammadelta T cells were flow-sorted from PBMC into Vgamma9/Vdelta2+ and Vdelta2-negative populations for bulk analysis. Germline V gene sequence: CDR1 TSWWSYY, CDR2 QGS. The CDR3 has 17 residues. This clone was counted a few times. Its antigen is as yet unknown. The amino acid sequence in TCRdb belongs to a much larger clone and departs from this DNA's translation at residue 3, likely a sequencing read error; the sequence shown is translated from the DNA. TCRdb redid clone calling on the multiplex PCR reads using CATT. Of 93,000 or so delta-chain clones listed, 0.85% to 1% are singletons. This chain uses TRDV1 with TRDJ2; D perhaps matches TRDD3 (6 bases). This TCR came from a pool of human donors (malaria-infected and uninfected, not separated). The sequenced material came from gamma-delta T cells from blood. DNA of the CDR3: TGTGCTCCTGGGGACATTAATTCGGGGATCAGGACAGCACAACTCTTCTTT. This translates into CAPGDINSGIRTAQLFF.